One and the same sample provided the 12 T cell receptor beta chains below, sequenced in a study of T cells after yellow fever vaccination. TCRdb re-derived calls from the 5' RACE reads in MiXCR, one entry per CDR3 protein. The sample has 150,000 or so distinct CDR3 sequences, approximately 6.8% seen once. The sample here was CD4+ T cells sorted from PBMCs, taken around 5 days after the first yellow fever vaccination. Receptor source: a man in his late teens or twenties who received the YFV17D yellow fever vaccine.

This chain uses TRBV7-2 with TRBJ1-5; D not certain. Germline V gene data show CDR1 as SGHTA and CDR2 as FQGNSA. This CDR3 has 12 amino acids. Trimming took off 8 bases at V and 4 bases at J, with 9 bases between the two ends. This CDR3 is CASGSPNQPQHF. In nucleotides, the CDR3 is TGTGCCAGCGGGTCCCCGAATCAGCCCCAGCATTTT.

This clonotype has ten or more counts. The chain has TRBV10-3 and TRBJ2-5; D call uncertain. Germline V gives CDR1 ENHRY, CDR2 SYGVKD. This CDR3 comprises 15 residues. V lost 6 bases to trimming and J lost 3 bases, with 17 bases between them. CDR3 DNA sequence: TGTGCCATCAGCCTGACGGAGCACAATAAAGAGACCCAGTACTTC. It is translated as CAISLTEHNKETQYF.

This clonotype has a count of ten or more. The chain couples TRBV9 to TRBJ2-2; D perhaps matches TRBD1 (5 bases). CDR3 length equals 12 residues. The ends were cut back, 9 bases at V and 5 bases at J, with 11 bases in the middle. CDR1 is SGDLS and CDR2 is YYNGEE in the germline V gene. The CDR3 DNA reads TGTGCCACCTCAGGGTTGACCGGGGAGCTGTTTTTT. This sequence encodes CATSGLTGELFF.

The V call is TRBV18, the J call TRBJ2-5; either TRBD1 or TRBD2 may supply D (5 bases each). V lost 1 base and J 5 bases, leaving 14 bases between the germline ends. The germline gives CDR1 KGHSH, CDR2 LQKENI. The CDR3 loop spans 15 amino acids. The CDR3: CASSPQRDPGETQYF. DNA for the CDR3: TGTGCCAGCTCACCACAACGGGATCCAGGGGAGACCCAGTACTTC.

At least ten counts were recorded for this clonotype. This chain connects TRBV30 to TRBJ1-6; D unclear. The germline V gene encodes CDR1 GTSNPN and CDR2 SVGIG (reference sequence). The CDR3 runs 13 residues. The V and J ends lost 2 bases and 0 bases respectively, with 2 bases between them. The CDR3 here is CAWSNSYNSPLHF. CDR3 sequence (DNA): TGTGCCTGGAGTAACTCCTATAATTCACCCCTCCACTTT.

This clonotype was seen many times. The chain employs TRBV7-8 and TRBJ1-3; no reliable D call. This CDR3 spans 14 amino acids. CDR1 is SGHVS, CDR2 FQNEAQ, per germline. V lost 3 bases, J lost 0 bases, and 6 bases lay in between. The CDR3 loop is CASSFQVSGNTIYF. CDR3 in DNA: TGTGCCAGCAGCTTCCAGGTCTCTGGAAACACCATATATTTT.

Turning to this clonotype: One base away lies a much larger clone, so this may be a sequencing read error. The J gene is TRBJ1-4, the V gene TRBV3-1, with D possibly TRBD1 on 5 matching bases. CDR3 length: 13 residues. Deletions cut 4 bases from V and 7 bases from J, with 10 bases between. Germline V lookup: CDR1 LGHDT, CDR2 YNNKEL (reference sequence). The CDR3 loop is CASSRGGVEKLFF. The CDR3 nucleotides are TGTGCCAGCAGCCGGGGGGGGGTTGAAAAACTGTTTTTT.

This clonotype was seen at least ten times. CDR3 protein: CASSPRTGDYGYTF. The DNA for the CDR3 is TGTGCCAGCAGCCCTCGGACAGGGGACTATGGCTACACCTTC. The genes are TRBV13 and TRBJ1-2; 9 nucleotides match TRBD1. In germline, CDR1 is PRHDT, CDR2 FYEKMQ (reference sequence). There are 14 residues in the CDR3. The V and J ends lost 5 bases and 3 bases, in that order; junction bases with no gene match: 4.

This clonotype was observed a few times. The rearrangement joins TRBV4-3 to TRBJ1-2; tentative D call: TRBD1 (5 bases). The length of the CDR3 is 16 residues. With 0 bases removed from V and 4 bases from J, the gap between germline ends came to 15 bases. Germline CDR1 reads LGHNA; CDR2 reads YSLEER. CDR3 region: CASSQELAGLAYGYTF. The CDR3, as DNA: TGCGCCAGCAGCCAAGAATTGGCGGGGCTCGCCTATGGCTACACCTTC.

In its sample, this clonotype was seen many times. The chain has TRBV4-2 and TRBJ1-4, with a tentative D call TRBD1 (6 bases). Trimming cost V 1 base and J 8 bases, with 17 bases left between them. This CDR3 contains 16 residues. In germline, CDR1 is LGHNA, CDR2 YNFKEQ. The CDR3 here is CASSQVPEQGREKLFF. For the CDR3, the DNA is TGTGCCAGCAGCCAAGTCCCTGAGCAGGGGAGGGAAAAACTGTTTTTT.

As concerns this clonotype: This could be a read error, since a much larger clone is one nucleotide away. The rearrangement joins TRBV25-1 to TRBJ2-2; maybe TRBD2 (5 bases). The CDR3 is 14 amino acids. Germline V gene data show CDR1 as MGHDK and CDR2 as SYGVNS. The CDR3 region has the DNA TGTGCCAGCAGTGCGGCCACGGGTTCCGGGGAGATGTTTTTT. It encodes CASSAATGSGEMFF.

This clonotype was recorded a few times. The chain recombines TRBV4-2 with TRBJ2-1, with 11 positions matching TRBD2. J was trimmed by 3 bases and V by 1 base; bases with no gene match: 5. The germline CDR1 and CDR2 sequences are LGHNA and YNFKEQ. This CDR3 region has 17 residues. The CDR3 reads CASSQASGGFLYNEQFF. The CDR3 coding sequence is TGTGCCAGCAGCCAAGCTAGCGGGGGGTTTCTCTACAATGAGCAGTTCTTC.